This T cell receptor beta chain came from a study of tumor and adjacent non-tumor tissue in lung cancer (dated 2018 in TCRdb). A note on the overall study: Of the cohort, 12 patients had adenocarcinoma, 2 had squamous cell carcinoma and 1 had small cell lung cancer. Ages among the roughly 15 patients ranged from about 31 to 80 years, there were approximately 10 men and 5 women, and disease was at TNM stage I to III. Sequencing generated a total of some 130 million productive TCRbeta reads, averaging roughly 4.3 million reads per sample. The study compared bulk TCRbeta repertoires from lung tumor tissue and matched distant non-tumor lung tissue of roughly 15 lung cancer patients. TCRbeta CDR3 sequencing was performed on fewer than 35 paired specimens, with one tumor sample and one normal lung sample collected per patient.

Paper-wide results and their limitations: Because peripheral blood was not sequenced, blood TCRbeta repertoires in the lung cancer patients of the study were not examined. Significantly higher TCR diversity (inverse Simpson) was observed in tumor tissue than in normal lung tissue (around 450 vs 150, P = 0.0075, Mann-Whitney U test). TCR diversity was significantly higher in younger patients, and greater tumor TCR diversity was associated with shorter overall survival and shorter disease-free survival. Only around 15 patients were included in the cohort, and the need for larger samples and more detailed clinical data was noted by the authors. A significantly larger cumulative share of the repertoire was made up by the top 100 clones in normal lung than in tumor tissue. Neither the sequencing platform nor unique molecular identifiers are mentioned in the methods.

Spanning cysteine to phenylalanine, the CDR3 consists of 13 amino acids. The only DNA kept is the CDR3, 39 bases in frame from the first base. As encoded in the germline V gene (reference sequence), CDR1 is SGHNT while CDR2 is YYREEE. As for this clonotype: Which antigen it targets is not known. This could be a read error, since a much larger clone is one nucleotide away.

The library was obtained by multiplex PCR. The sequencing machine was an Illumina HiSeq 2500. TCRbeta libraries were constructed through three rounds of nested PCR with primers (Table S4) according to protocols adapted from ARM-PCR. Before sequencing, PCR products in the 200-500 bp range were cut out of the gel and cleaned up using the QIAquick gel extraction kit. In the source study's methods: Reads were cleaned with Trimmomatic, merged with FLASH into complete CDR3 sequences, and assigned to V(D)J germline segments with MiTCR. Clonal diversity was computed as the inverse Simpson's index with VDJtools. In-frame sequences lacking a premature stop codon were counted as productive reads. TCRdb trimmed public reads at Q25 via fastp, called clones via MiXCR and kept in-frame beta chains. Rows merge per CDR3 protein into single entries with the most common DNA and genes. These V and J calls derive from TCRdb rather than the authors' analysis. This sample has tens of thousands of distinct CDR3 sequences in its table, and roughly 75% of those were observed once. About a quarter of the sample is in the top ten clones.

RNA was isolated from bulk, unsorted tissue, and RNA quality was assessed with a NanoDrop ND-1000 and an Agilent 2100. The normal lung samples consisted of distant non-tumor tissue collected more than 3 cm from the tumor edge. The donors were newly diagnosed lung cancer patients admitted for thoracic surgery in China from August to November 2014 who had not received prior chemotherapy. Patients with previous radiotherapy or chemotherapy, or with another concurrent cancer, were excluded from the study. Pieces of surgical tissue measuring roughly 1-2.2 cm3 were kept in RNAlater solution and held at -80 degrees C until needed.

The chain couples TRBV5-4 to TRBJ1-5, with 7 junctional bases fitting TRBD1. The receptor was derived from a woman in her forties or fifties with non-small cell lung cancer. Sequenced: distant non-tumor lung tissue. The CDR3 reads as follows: CASSQGGEQPQRF. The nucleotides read TGTGCCAGCAGCCAGGGGGGCGAGCAGCCCCAGCGTTTT.